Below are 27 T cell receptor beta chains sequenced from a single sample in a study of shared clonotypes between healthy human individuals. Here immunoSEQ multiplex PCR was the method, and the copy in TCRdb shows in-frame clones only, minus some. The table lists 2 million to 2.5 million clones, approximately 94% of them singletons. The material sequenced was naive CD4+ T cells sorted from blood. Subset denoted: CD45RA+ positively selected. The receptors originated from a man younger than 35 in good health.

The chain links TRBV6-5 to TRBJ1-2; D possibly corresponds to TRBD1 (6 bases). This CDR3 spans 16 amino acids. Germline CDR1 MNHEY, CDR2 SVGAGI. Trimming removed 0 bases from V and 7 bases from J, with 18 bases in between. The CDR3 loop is CASSYSTYRQQGGYTF. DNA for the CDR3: TGTGCCAGCAGTTACTCGACATATCGGCAACAGGGTGGCTACACCTTC.

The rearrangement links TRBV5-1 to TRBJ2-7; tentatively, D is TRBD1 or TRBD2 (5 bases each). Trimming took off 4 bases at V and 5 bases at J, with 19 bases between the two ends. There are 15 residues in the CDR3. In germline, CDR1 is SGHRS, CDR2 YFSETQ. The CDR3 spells CASSLGTYGRNEQYF. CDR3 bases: TGCGCCAGCAGCCTGGGGACCTACGGAAGGAACGAGCAGTACTTC.

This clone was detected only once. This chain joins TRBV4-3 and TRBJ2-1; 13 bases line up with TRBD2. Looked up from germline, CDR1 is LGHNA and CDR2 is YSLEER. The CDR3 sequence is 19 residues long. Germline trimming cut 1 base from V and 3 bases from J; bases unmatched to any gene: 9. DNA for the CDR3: TGCGCCAGCAGCCAAGTCGTTTCGACTAGCGGGAGGAACTACAATGAGCAGTTCTTC. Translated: CASSQVVSTSGRNYNEQFF.

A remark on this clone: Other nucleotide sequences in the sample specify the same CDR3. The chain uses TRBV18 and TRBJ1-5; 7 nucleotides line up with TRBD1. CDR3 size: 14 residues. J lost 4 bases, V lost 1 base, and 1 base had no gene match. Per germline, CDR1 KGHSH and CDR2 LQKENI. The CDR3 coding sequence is TGTGCCAGCTCACCACAGGGGGCAAATCAGCCCCAGCATTTT. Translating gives CASSPQGANQPQHF.

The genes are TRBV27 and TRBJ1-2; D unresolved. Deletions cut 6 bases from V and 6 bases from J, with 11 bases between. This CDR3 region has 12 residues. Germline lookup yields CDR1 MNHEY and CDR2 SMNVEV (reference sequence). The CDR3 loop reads CASRTIGNGYTF. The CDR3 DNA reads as TGTGCCAGCAGGACAATAGGGAATGGCTACACCTTC.

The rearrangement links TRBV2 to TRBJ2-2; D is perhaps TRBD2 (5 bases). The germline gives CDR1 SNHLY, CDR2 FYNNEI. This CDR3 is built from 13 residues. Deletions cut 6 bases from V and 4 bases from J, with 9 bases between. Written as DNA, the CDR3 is TGTGCCAGCAGGGGGAGTGCCACCGGGGAGCTGTTTTTT. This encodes CASRGSATGELFF.

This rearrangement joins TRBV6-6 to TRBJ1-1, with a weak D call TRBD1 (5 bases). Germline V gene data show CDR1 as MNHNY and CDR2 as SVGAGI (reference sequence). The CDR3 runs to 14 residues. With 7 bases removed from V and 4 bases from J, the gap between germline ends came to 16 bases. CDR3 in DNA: TGTGCCAGCAACACAGGCCCCGGGATCACTGAAGCTTTCTTT. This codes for CASNTGPGITEAFF.

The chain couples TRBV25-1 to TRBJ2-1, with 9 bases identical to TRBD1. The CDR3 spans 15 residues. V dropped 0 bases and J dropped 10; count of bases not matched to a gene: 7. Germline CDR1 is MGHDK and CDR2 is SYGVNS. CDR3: CASSEYETGGLEQFF. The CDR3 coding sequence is TGTGCCAGCAGTGAATATGAGACAGGGGGACTGGAGCAGTTCTTC.

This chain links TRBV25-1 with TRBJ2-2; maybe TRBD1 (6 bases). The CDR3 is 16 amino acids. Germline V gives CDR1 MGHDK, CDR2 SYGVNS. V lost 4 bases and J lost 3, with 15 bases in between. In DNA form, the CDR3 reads TGTGCCAGCAGTGCAACCCCCCAGGGGTACACCGGGGAGCTGTTTTTT. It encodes CASSATPQGYTGELFF.

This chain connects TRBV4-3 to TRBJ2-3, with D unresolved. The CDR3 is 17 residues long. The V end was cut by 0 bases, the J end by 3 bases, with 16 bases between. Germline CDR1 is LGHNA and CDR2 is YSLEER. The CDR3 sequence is CASSQEEKGLGTDTQYF. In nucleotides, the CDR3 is TGCGCCAGCAGCCAAGAAGAAAAGGGATTGGGGACAGATACGCAGTATTTT.

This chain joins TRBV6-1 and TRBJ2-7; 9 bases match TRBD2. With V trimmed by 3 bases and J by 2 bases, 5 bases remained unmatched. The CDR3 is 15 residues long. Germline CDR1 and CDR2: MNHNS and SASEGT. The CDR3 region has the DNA TGTGCCAGCAGTGACACCAGCGGGGGGACCTACGAGCAGTACTTC. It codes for CASSDTSGGTYEQYF.

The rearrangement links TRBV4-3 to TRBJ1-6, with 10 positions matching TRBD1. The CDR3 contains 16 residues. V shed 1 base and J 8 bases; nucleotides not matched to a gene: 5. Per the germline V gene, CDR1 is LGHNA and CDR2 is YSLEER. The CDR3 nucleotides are TGCGCCAGCAGCCAAGCAAGGGACAGGGGTTATTCACCCCTCCACTTT. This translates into CASSQARDRGYSPLHF.

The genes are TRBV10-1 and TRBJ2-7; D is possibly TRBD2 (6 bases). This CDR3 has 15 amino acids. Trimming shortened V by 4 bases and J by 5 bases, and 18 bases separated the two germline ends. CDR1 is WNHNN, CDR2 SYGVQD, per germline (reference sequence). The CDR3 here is CASSATSRSVDEQYF. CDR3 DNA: TGCGCCAGCAGTGCCACTAGCCGCTCGGTCGACGAGCAGTACTTC.

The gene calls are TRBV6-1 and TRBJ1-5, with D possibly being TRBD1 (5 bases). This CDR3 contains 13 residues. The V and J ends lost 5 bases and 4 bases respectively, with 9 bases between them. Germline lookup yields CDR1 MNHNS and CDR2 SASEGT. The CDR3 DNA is TGTGCCAGCAGTTGGGGCGAAAATCAGCCCCAGCATTTT. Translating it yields CASSWGENQPQHF.

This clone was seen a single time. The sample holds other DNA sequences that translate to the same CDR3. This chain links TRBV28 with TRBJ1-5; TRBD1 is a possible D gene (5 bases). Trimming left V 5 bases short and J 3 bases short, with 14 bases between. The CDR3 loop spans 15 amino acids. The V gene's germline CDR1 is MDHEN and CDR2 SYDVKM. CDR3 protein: CASSPTGDPNQPQHF. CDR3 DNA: TGTGCCAGCAGTCCAACGGGGGACCCCAATCAGCCCCAGCATTTT.

CDR3 loop: CASSFTVGTGEYGYTF. DNA for the CDR3: TGTGCCAGCAGCTTCACGGTAGGGACAGGGGAATATGGCTACACCTTC. The rearrangement links TRBV28 to TRBJ1-2; 10 bases line up with TRBD1. With 6 bases clipped from V and 5 bases from J, the junction kept 12 bases outside the gene matches. The length of the CDR3 is 16 residues. Germline CDR1 reads MDHEN; CDR2 reads SYDVKM.

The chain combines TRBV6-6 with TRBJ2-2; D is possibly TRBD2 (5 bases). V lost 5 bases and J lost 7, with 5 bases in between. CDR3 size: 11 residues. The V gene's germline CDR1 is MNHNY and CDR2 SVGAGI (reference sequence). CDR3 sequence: CASSGLGELFF. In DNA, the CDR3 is TGTGCCAGCAGTGGACTCGGGGAGCTGTTTTTT.

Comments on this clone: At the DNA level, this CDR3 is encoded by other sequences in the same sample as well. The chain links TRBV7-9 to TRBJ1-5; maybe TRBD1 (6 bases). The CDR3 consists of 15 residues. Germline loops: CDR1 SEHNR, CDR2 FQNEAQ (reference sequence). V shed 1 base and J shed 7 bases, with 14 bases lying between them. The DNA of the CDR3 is TGTGCCAGCAGCTTAGGAACAGGGTCGGGGCAGCCCCAGCATTTT. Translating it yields CASSLGTGSGQPQHF. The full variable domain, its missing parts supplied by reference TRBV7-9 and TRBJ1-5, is DTGVSQNPRHKITKRGQNVTFRCDPISEHNRLYWYRQTLGQGPEFLTYFQNEAQLEKSRLLSDRFSAERPKGSFSTLEIQRTEQGDSAMYLCASSLGTGSGQPQHFGDGTRLSIL.

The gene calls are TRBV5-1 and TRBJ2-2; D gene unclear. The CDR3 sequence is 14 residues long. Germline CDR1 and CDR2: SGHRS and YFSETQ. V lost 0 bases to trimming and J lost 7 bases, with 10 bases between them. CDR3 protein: CASSLDHYFGELFF. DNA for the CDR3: TGCGCCAGCAGCTTGGATCACTATTTCGGGGAGCTGTTTTTT.

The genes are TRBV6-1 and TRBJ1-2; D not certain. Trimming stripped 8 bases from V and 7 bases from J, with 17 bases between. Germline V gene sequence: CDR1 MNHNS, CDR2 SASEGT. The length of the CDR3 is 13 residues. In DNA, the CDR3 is TGTGCCAGCGAGAGGGTCTACTCGATTGGCTACACCTTC. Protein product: CASERVYSIGYTF.

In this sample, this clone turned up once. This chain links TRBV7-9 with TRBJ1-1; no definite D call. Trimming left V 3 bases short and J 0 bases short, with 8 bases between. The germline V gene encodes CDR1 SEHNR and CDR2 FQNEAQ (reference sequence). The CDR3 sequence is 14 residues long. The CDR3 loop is CASSLMGMNTEAFF. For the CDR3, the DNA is TGTGCCAGCAGCTTGATGGGAATGAACACTGAAGCTTTCTTT.

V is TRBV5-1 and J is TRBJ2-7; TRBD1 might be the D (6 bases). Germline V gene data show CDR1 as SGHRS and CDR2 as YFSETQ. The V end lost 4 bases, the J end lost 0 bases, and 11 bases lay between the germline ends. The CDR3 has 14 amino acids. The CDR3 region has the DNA TGCGCCAGCAGCCACGGACAGAACTCCTACGAGCAGTACTTC. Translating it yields CASSHGQNSYEQYF.

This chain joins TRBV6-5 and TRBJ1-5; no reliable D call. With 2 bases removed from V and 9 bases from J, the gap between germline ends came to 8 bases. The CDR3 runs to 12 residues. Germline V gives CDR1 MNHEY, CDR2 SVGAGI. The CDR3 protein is CASSYNGGPQHF. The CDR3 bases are TGTGCCAGCAGTTACAACGGCGGGCCCCAGCATTTT.

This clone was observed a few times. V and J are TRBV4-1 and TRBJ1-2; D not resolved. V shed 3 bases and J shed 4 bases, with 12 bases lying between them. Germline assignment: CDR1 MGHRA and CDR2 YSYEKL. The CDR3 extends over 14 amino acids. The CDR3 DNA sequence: TGCGCCAGCAGCCAGACCTCGGGCCTCTATGGCTACACCTTC. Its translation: CASSQTSGLYGYTF.

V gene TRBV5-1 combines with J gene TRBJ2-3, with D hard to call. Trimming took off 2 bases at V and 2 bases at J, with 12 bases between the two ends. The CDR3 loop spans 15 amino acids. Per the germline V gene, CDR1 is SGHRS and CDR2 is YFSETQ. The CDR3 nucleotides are TGCGCCAGCAGCTTCGCAGGAATTTCCACAGATACGCAGTATTTT. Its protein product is CASSFAGISTDTQYF.

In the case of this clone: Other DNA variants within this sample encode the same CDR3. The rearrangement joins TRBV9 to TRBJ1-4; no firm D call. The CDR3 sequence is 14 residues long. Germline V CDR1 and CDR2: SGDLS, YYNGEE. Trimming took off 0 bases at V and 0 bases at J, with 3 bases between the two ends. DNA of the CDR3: TGTGCCAGCAGCGTAGCCGCAACTAATGAAAAACTGTTTTTT. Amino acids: CASSVAATNEKLFF.

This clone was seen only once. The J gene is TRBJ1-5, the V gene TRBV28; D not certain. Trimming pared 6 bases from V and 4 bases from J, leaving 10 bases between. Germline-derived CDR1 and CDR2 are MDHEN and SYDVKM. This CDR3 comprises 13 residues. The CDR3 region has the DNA TGTGCCAGCAGCCGAAAGCCTAATCAGCCCCAGCATTTT. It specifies CASSRKPNQPQHF. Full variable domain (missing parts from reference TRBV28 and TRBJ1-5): DVKVTQSSRYLVKRTGEKVFLECVQDMDHENMFWYRQDPGLGLRLIYFSYDVKMKEKGDIPEGYSVSREKKERFSLILESASTNQTSMYLCASSRKPNQPQHFGDGTRLSIL.